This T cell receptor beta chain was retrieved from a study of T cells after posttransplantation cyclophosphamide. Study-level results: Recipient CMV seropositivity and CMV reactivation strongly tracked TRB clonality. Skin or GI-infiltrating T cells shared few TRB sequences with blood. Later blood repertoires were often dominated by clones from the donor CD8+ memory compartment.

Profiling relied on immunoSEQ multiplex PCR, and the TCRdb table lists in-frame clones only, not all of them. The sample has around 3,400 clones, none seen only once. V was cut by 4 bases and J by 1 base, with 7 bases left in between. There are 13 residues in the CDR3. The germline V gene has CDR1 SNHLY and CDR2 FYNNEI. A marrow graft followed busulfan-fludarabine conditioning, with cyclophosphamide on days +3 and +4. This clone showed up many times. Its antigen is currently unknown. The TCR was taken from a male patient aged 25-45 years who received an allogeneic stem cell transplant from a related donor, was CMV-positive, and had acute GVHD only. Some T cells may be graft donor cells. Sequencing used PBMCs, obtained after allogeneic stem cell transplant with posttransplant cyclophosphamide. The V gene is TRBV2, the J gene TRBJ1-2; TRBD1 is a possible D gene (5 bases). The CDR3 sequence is CASSVGLNYGYTF. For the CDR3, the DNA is TGTGCCAGCAGTGTGGGGCTTAACTATGGCTACACCTTC.